The clone carrying this T cell receptor beta chain was found once. CDR3 size: 10 residues. Germline V gene data show CDR1 as ENHRY and CDR2 as SYGVKD. The ends were cut back, 7 bases at V and 7 bases at J, with 7 bases in the middle. The protocol was immunoSEQ multiplex PCR, while the TCRdb copy is restricted to in-frame clones and leaves out a portion. In the table there are some 100,000 clones, about 91% of which are singletons. This record comes from a study of T cell changes during pregnancy in multiple sclerosis. The TCR was taken from a female donor with multiple sclerosis, enrolled in a pregnancy study. The material was peripheral blood, obtained in the second trimester of pregnancy. V is TRBV10-3 and J is TRBJ1-2; D gene ambiguous. CDR3 coding DNA: TGTGCCATCATGATGGCTGGCTACACCTTC. It specifies CAIMMAGYTF.